Shown below are 9 T cell receptor beta chains from a single sample sequenced in a study of T cell clones after liver transplantation. Sequencing used immunoSEQ multiplex PCR; TCRdb keeps in-frame clones, though not all of them. The sample has around 110,000 clones, approximately 90% seen once. Sequencing was performed on CD4+ T cells from blood, taken 12 months after liver transplant. The receptors were sampled from a human patient who received a liver transplant. The T cells may partly be graft donor cells.

The V gene is TRBV27, the J gene TRBJ2-7; 9 bases align to TRBD1. Germline V gene sequence: CDR1 MNHEY, CDR2 SMNVEV (reference sequence). The CDR3 has 17 amino acids. J lost 3 bases, V lost 4 bases, and 13 bases had no gene match. CDR3 in amino acids: CASSSYPGTGNLYEQYF. In DNA form, the CDR3 reads TGTGCCAGCAGTTCCTATCCCGGGACAGGGAATCTCTACGAGCAGTACTTC.

A single count supports this clone. The chain employs TRBV2 and TRBJ2-3; D remains unclear. V was shortened by 4 bases and J by 3 bases, with 8 bases between the two germline ends. Germline CDR1 reads SNHLY; CDR2 reads FYNNEI. The CDR3 is 13 residues long. The chain's CDR3 is CASSVGLTDTQYF. For the CDR3, the DNA is TGTGCCAGCAGTGTAGGATTGACAGATACGCAGTATTTT.

The CDR3 region has the DNA TGTGCCAGCAGCCCAGGACTAGCTCTGGATGAGCAGTTCTTC. It encodes CASSPGLALDEQFF. The genes are TRBV7-9 and TRBJ2-1, with TRBD2 matching over 8 bases. The CDR3 sequence is 14 residues long. V dropped 5 bases and J dropped 8; count of bases not matched to a gene: 8. CDR1 SEHNR and CDR2 FQNEAQ come from the germline V gene (reference sequence).

This chain uses TRBV6-6 with TRBJ1-2; weak D call: TRBD1 (6 bases). The CDR3 loop spans 14 amino acids. Trimming removed 4 bases from V and 7 bases from J, with 16 bases in between. Germline assignment: CDR1 MNHNY and CDR2 SVGAGI (reference sequence). The DNA for the CDR3 is TGTGCCAGCAGTTCCTCGGGGGGCGAAGTTGGCTACACCTTC. It translates to CASSSSGGEVGYTF.

On this clone itself: A read error may account for a junction end that differs from germline. V gene TRBV19 combines with J gene TRBJ1-2, with TRBD1 as a possible D gene (5 bases). Germline V gene data show CDR1 as LNHDA and CDR2 as SQIVND (reference sequence). The CDR3 spans 12 residues. CDR3 coding DNA: TGTGCCGGTAGTATACGCCAGGGTGGCTACACCTTC. Encoded protein: CAGSIRQGGYTF.

The V gene is TRBV18, the J gene TRBJ1-5; D unclear. The CDR3 length is 16 residues. Germline values: CDR1 KGHSH, CDR2 LQKENI. V gave up 3 bases and J gave up 2 bases, with 14 bases separating them. As DNA, the CDR3 is TGTGCCAGCTCACCGAGGCCTACGGTGGGCAATCAGCCCCAGCATTTT. Its protein is CASSPRPTVGNQPQHF.

V gene TRBV10-3 combines with J gene TRBJ2-5, with D hard to call. The CDR3 extends over 12 amino acids. Trimming pared 0 bases from V and 4 bases from J, leaving 3 bases between. Germline values: CDR1 ENHRY, CDR2 SYGVKD. The CDR3 is CAISESGETQYF. CDR3 DNA: TGTGCCATCAGTGAGTCGGGAGAGACCCAGTACTTC.

V gene TRBV5-1 combines with J gene TRBJ1-1; D is ambiguous. The CDR3 sequence is 15 residues long. V gave up 2 bases and J gave up 0 bases, with 11 bases separating them. CDR1 is SGHRS, CDR2 YFSETQ, per germline. In DNA, the CDR3 is TGCGCCAGCAGCTTTGGAACGACGGTGAACACTGAAGCTTTCTTT. Translation gives CASSFGTTVNTEAFF.

This chain connects TRBV29-1 to TRBJ2-3, with D possibly called TRBD1 or TRBD2 (5 bases each). The V end lost 7 bases, the J end lost 6 bases, and 11 bases lay between the germline ends. Germline CDR1 is SQVTM and CDR2 is ANQGSEA. The CDR3 has 11 amino acids. In DNA, the CDR3 is TGCAGCGGGGGCGGGCGGGATACGCAGTATTTT. It codes for CSGGGRDTQYF.